These 23 T cell receptor beta chains came from one sample sequenced in a study of cytotoxic CD8 clonotypes in ibrutinib-treated CLL. Libraries were prepared by immunoSEQ multiplex PCR; TCRdb keeps only in-frame clonotypes and omits some of them. The sample includes about 35,000 clones, over 70% of them seen just once. The specimen comprised PBMCs, sampled at disease progression, from a patient treated with ibrutinib. These receptor sequences come from a human donor with chronic lymphocytic leukemia.

This rearrangement joins TRBV9 to TRBJ1-5, with D uncertain. Germline V gene lookup returns CDR1 SGDLS and CDR2 YYNGEE. The germline V and J ends were trimmed by 2 bases and 0 bases, with 9 bases remaining between them. The CDR3 sequence is 15 residues long. For the CDR3, the DNA is TGTGCCAGCAGCGTCACCACAGATAGCAATCAGCCCCAGCATTTT. Encoded protein: CASSVTTDSNQPQHF.

The rearrangement uses TRBV27 and TRBJ2-3; 14 bases are a match to TRBD2. Germline values: CDR1 MNHEY, CDR2 SMNVEV (reference sequence). Trimming cost V 6 bases and J 4 bases; bases outside gene matches: 3. The CDR3 has 15 residues. The chain's CDR3 is CASRLTSGGADTQYF. CDR3 in DNA: TGTGCCAGCAGACTGACTAGCGGGGGGGCAGATACGCAGTATTTT.

The J gene is TRBJ2-2, the V gene TRBV7-8; D possibly corresponds to TRBD1 (6 bases). Germline lookup yields CDR1 SGHVS and CDR2 FQNEAQ. This CDR3 has 15 amino acids. V was pared by 7 bases and J by 7 bases, with 19 bases between. The CDR3 DNA is TGTGCCAGCACCCCAGGGTGGGGGCGAGGCGGGGAGCTGTTTTTT. It is translated as CASTPGWGRGGELFF.

The J gene is TRBJ1-4, the V gene TRBV2, with a possible D match to TRBD1 (6 bases). Germline CDR1 and CDR2: SNHLY and FYNNEI. Deletions cut 8 bases from V and 8 bases from J, with 12 bases between. The CDR3 has 12 residues. This CDR3 reads CASHRVREKLFF. The CDR3 DNA reads as TGTGCCAGCCACAGGGTACGCGAAAAACTGTTTTTT.

This clone showed up just a few times. The J gene is TRBJ1-1, the V gene TRBV4-1; 10 bases are a match to TRBD1. Germline trimming cut 2 bases from V and 6 bases from J; bases unmatched to any gene: 6. Per the germline V gene, CDR1 is MGHRA and CDR2 is YSYEKL. The CDR3 sequence is 15 residues long. This CDR3 is CASSQSGQGGSEAFF. The CDR3 nucleotides read TGCGCCAGCAGCCAATCCGGACAGGGGGGCTCTGAAGCTTTCTTT.

This clone was seen a single time. The chain combines TRBV10-3 with TRBJ1-1; D ambiguous. The CDR3 is 15 residues long. Germline assignment: CDR1 ENHRY and CDR2 SYGVKD. The V end was cut by 4 bases, the J end by 5 bases, with 17 bases between. This chain's CDR3 is CAISASSTRTTEAFF. Written as DNA, the CDR3 is TGTGCCATCAGTGCAAGCTCGACCCGAACAACTGAAGCTTTCTTT.

The chain couples TRBV7-2 to TRBJ1-5, with D uncertain. Looked up from germline, CDR1 is SGHTA and CDR2 is FQGNSA. This CDR3 has 17 amino acids. V lost 5 bases, J lost 2 bases, and 19 bases lay in between. The CDR3 sequence: CASSPMARPMGNQPQHF. The CDR3 DNA reads as TGTGCCAGCAGCCCCATGGCTCGGCCTATGGGCAATCAGCCCCAGCATTTT.

The chain has TRBV2 and TRBJ1-2; 9 positions agree with TRBD1. CDR1 and CDR2 (germline): SNHLY, FYNNEI. The V gene end was trimmed by 8 bases and the J gene end by 7 bases; junction bases not matched to a gene: 11. The CDR3 spans 14 residues. The CDR3, as DNA: TGTGCCAGCGGGGGGACAGGGCCGACCTTTGGCTACACCTTC. It specifies CASGGTGPTFGYTF.

The rearrangement links TRBV6-1 to TRBJ2-3, with TRBD2 matching over 12 bases. Germline loops: CDR1 MNHNS, CDR2 SASEGT. The V segment lost 4 bases and the J segment 5 bases; nucleotides outside the gene matches: 7. This CDR3 is built from 16 residues. CDR3 coding DNA: TGTGCCAGCAGTGCGGCTAGCGGGGGGGCGAGAGATACGCAGTATTTT. Residues: CASSAASGGARDTQYF.

The chain employs TRBV11-2 and TRBJ2-6; D call uncertain. CDR1 and CDR2 (germline): SGHAT, FQNNGV. This CDR3 contains 17 residues. V lost 5 bases to trimming and J lost 0 bases, with 14 bases between them. CDR3 DNA sequence: TGTGCCAGCAGCCTTACCAGGCGGATCTCTGGGGCCAACGTCCTGACTTTC. Its translation is CASSLTRRISGANVLTF.

V and J are TRBV4-1 and TRBJ2-6; D is perhaps TRBD1 (5 bases). This CDR3 region has 16 residues. The V and J ends lost 4 bases and 0 bases respectively, with 10 bases between them. CDR1 is MGHRA, CDR2 YSYEKL, per germline. CDR3 in DNA: TGCGCCAGCAGCCCCCTCCAGGGCTCTGGGGCCAACGTCCTGACTTTC. Its protein is CASSPLQGSGANVLTF.

The rearrangement uses TRBV9 and TRBJ2-1; maybe TRBD2 (6 bases). This CDR3 region has 16 residues. Deletions cut 3 bases from V and 2 bases from J, with 15 bases between. CDR1 is SGDLS, CDR2 YYNGEE, per germline. Here the CDR3 reads CASSAHSGETYNEQFF. As DNA, the CDR3 is TGTGCCAGCAGCGCCCACTCGGGGGAGACCTACAATGAGCAGTTCTTC.

This rearrangement joins TRBV6-5 to TRBJ2-2; TRBD1 matches 7 bases. The CDR3 spans 13 residues. J gave up 7 bases and V 5 bases, and 4 bases lay outside the gene matches. CDR1 and CDR2 from the germline V gene are MNHEY and SVGAGI. CDR3: CASSPRTGGELFF. DNA for the CDR3: TGTGCCAGCAGTCCCCGGACAGGCGGGGAGCTGTTTTTT.

The genes are TRBV6-6 and TRBJ1-5; 9 bases agree with TRBD1. CDR3 length: 13 amino acids. The V and J ends lost 5 bases and 7 bases, in that order; junction bases with no gene match: 3. Germline loops: CDR1 MNHNY, CDR2 SVGAGI (reference sequence). CDR3 in DNA: TGTGCCAGCAGTACAGGGGGCGGACAGCCCCAGCATTTT. Translating it yields CASSTGGGQPQHF.

V and J are TRBV6-5 and TRBJ1-6; D perhaps matches TRBD1 (5 bases). Germline V gives CDR1 MNHEY, CDR2 SVGAGI. The CDR3 covers 14 residues. Trimming took 4 bases from V and 2 from J, leaving 6 bases between them. Here the CDR3 DNA reads TGTGCCAGCAGTTCAGGGACCTATAATTCACCCCTCCACTTT. Its translation: CASSSGTYNSPLHF.

This sequence joins TRBV7-8 and TRBJ1-1; 7 bases are a match to TRBD1. V was pared by 5 bases and J by 7 bases, with 13 bases of the junction left unmatched. CDR1 and CDR2 (germline): SGHVS, FQNEAQ. The CDR3 extends over 15 amino acids. DNA of the CDR3: TGTGCCAGCAGCGAGGCGGACCCAGGGGGGGATGAAGCTTTCTTT. Residues: CASSEADPGGDEAFF.

This clone was detected a few times. The gene calls are TRBV5-4 and TRBJ1-2; 7 positions match TRBD1. CDR3 size: 14 residues. In germline, CDR1 is SGHNT, CDR2 YYREEE (reference sequence). V lost 4 bases and J lost 2; bases outside the gene matches: 5. In DNA, the CDR3 is TGTGCCAGCAGCCCGGGACAGCGGAACTATGGCTACACCTTC. As protein: CASSPGQRNYGYTF.

The genes are TRBV9 and TRBJ1-3; D is unclear. CDR3 length: 13 amino acids. V was pared by 2 bases and J by 0 bases, with 3 bases between. Germline V gene lookup returns CDR1 SGDLS and CDR2 YYNGEE. In DNA, the CDR3 is TGTGCCAGCAGCGTCGACTCTGGAAACACCATATATTTT. It specifies CASSVDSGNTIYF.

By its share, this clone is medium-sized. The chain carries TRBV4-2 and TRBJ1-3; D possibly corresponds to TRBD1 (5 bases). The V gene lost 0 bases and the J gene lost 4 bases, with 13 bases spanning the gap. The CDR3 is 16 amino acids. Germline values: CDR1 LGHNA, CDR2 YNFKEQ. This CDR3 is CASSQEQTATGNTIYF. In nucleotides, the CDR3 is TGTGCCAGCAGCCAAGAACAGACAGCCACAGGAAACACCATATATTTT.

This chain connects TRBV7-2 to TRBJ2-5, with D perhaps TRBD2 (6 bases). Germline V gives CDR1 SGHTA, CDR2 FQGNSA. CDR3 size: 13 residues. V was pared by 5 bases and J by 3 bases, with 10 bases between. The CDR3 DNA follows: TGTGCCAGCAGCCCGGGGACTGAAGAGACCCAGTACTTC. Its translation: CASSPGTEETQYF.

The chain couples TRBV2 to TRBJ2-1; 12 bases map to TRBD2. The CDR3 spans 14 residues. The germline gives CDR1 SNHLY, CDR2 FYNNEI. V shed 5 bases and J 6 bases; nucleotides not matched to a gene: 2. The CDR3 nucleotides read TGTGCCAGCAGTCCGGGACTAGCGGGCAATGAGCAGTTCTTC. This gives the protein CASSPGLAGNEQFF.

The chain recombines TRBV6-5 with TRBJ1-6; possibly TRBD1 for D (6 bases). This CDR3 region has 16 residues. CDR1 is MNHEY and CDR2 is SVGAGI in the germline V gene. With 2 bases removed from V and 7 bases from J, the gap between germline ends came to 15 bases. CDR3 sequence: CASSYDGQFSNSPLHF. CDR3 bases: TGTGCCAGCAGTTACGATGGACAGTTTTCAAATTCACCCCTCCACTTT.

This chain connects TRBV7-9 to TRBJ1-5; maybe TRBD1 (6 bases). Germline V gene lookup returns CDR1 SEHNR and CDR2 FQNEAQ (reference sequence). CDR3 length: 14 residues. V was pared by 7 bases and J by 3 bases, with 13 bases between. This CDR3 reads CASTMAGANQPQHF. Written as DNA, the CDR3 is TGTGCCAGCACTATGGCGGGGGCCAATCAGCCCCAGCATTTT.